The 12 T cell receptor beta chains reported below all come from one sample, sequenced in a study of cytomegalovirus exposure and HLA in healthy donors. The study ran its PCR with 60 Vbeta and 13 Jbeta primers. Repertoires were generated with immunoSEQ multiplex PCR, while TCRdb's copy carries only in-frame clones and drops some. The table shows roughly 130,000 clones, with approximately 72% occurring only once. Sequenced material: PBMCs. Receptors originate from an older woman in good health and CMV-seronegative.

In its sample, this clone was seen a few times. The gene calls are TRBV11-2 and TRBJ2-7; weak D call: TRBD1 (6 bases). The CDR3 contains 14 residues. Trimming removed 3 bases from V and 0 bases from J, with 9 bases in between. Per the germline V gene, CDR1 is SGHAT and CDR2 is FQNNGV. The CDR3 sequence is CASSFRTVSYEQYF. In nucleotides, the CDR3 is TGTGCCAGCAGCTTCCGGACAGTCTCCTACGAGCAGTACTTC.

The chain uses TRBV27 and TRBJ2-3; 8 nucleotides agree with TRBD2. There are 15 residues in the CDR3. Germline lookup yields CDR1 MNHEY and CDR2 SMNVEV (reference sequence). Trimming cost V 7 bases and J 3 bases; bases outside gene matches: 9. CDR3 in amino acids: CASTPAGVPTDTQYF. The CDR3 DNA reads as TGTGCCAGCACCCCAGCGGGAGTCCCAACAGATACGCAGTATTTT.

CDR3 coding DNA: TGTGCCAGCAGCTCTAGCGGGGGGGCGGGCTCCTACAATGAGCAGTTCTTC. This sequence encodes CASSSSGGAGSYNEQFF. The chain joins TRBV7-2 to TRBJ2-1; 12 bases align to TRBD2. This CDR3 region has 17 residues. The V gene's germline CDR1 is SGHTA and CDR2 FQGNSA. Trimming cost V 4 bases and J 0 bases; bases outside gene matches: 4.

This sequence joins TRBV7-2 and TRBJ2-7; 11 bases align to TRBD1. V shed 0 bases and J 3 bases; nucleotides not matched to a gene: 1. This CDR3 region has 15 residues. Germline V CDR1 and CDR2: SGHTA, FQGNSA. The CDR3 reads CASSLAGTGGYEQYF. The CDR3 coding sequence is TGTGCCAGCAGCTTAGCAGGGACAGGGGGCTACGAGCAGTACTTC.

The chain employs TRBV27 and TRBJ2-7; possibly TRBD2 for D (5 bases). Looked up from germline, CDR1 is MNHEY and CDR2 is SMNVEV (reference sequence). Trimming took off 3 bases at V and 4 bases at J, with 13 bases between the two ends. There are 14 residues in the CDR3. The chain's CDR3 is CASSLRVTSYEQYF. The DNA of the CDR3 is TGTGCCAGCAGTTTGAGGGTCACATCGTACGAGCAGTACTTC.

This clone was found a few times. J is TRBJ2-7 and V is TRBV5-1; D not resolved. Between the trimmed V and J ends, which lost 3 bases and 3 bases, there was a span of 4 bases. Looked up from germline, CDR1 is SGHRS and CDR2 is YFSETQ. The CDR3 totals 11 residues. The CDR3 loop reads CASSSNYEQYF. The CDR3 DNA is TGCGCCAGCAGCTCAAACTACGAGCAGTACTTC.

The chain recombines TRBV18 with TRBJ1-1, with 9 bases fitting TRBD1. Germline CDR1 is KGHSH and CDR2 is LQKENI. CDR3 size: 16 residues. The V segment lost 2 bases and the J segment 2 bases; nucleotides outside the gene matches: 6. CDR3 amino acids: CASSPVLTGGNTEAFF. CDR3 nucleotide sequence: TGTGCCAGCTCACCAGTACTTACAGGGGGCAACACTGAAGCTTTCTTT.

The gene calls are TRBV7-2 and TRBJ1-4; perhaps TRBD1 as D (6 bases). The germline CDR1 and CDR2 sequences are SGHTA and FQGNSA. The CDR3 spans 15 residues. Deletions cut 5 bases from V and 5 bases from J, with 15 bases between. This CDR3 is CASSPGQIGNEKLFF. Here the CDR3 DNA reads TGTGCCAGCAGCCCTGGACAGATTGGAAATGAAAAACTGTTTTTT. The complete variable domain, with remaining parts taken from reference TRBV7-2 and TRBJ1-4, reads GAGVSQSPSNKVTEKGKDVELRCDPISGHTALYWYRQSLGQGLEFLIYFQGNSAPDKSGLPSDRFSAERTGGSVSTLTIQRTQQEDSAVYLCASSPGQIGNEKLFFGSGTQLSVL.

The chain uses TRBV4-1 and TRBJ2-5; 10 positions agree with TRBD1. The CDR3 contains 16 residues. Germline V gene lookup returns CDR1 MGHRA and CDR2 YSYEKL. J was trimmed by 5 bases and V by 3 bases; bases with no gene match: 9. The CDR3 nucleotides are TGCGCCAGCAGCCAGGCGACAGGGGGCTTTGGGGAGACCCAGTACTTC. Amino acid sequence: CASSQATGGFGETQYF.

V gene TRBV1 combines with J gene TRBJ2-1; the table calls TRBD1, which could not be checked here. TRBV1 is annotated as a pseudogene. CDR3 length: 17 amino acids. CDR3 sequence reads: CTSSQEGARRSYNEQFF. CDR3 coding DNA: TGCACCAGCAGCCAAGAAGGGGCCCGACGTTCGTACAATGAGCAGTTCTTC.

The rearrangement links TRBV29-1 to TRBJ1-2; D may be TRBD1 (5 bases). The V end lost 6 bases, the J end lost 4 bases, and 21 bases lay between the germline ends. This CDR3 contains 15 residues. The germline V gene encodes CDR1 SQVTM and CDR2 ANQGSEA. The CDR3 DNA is TGCAGCGTCGACGGTGCAGGGATCACGGGCTATGGCTACACCTTC. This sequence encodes CSVDGAGITGYGYTF.

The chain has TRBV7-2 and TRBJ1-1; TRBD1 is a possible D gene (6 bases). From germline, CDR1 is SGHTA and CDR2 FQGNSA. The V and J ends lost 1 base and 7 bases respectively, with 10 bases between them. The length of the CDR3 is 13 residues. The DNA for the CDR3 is TGTGCCAGCAGCTTAGTACAGGGAATTGAAGCTTTCTTT. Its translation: CASSLVQGIEAFF.